Listed here is a single T cell receptor (beta chain). The antigen remains unidentified. Samples were taken several times over chemoradiotherapy. This specimen belongs to a study of chemoradiotherapy in HPV16-positive cancers. Overall study context: Candidate HPV-specific T-cell clones and common TCR motifs came from functional assays in a couple of HPV16-positive patients.

Broader study findings: Candidate HPV-specific clones and E7-related TCR motifs grew in tumor during treatment. In HPV16-positive patients, HPV-responsive T-cell expansion tracked better recurrence-free survival.

Assay used: immunoSEQ multiplex PCR; TCRdb lists only in-frame clones, some missing. The repertoire holds roughly 14,000 clones, with roughly 93% as singletons. V was trimmed by 4 bases and J by 7 bases, leaving 10 bases between them. The CDR3 is made up of 12 amino acids. Per germline, CDR1 MGHRA and CDR2 YSYEKL. This chain joins TRBV4-1 and TRBJ1-2; tentative D call: TRBD1 (6 bases). The source of this sequence is a human donor with HPV-associated anogenital cancer. The sequences come from blood, collected from a patient who underwent chemoradiotherapy. For the CDR3, the DNA is TGCGCCAGCAGCCGGGGGCGGAGTGGCTACACCTTC. Translation: CASSRGRSGYTF.